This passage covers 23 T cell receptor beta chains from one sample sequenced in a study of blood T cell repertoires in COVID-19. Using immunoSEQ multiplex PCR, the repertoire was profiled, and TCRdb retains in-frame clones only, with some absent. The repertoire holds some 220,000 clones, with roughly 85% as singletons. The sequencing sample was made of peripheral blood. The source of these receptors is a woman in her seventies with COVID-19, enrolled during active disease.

For the CDR3, the DNA is TGTGCCACCGGGGGCCGGGGCACTGAAGCTTTCTTT. It is translated as CATGGRGTEAFF. This sequence joins TRBV15 and TRBJ1-1; D may be TRBD1 (6 bases). CDR3 length equals 12 residues. Germline V gene data show CDR1 as LNHNV and CDR2 as YYDKDF (reference sequence). Trimming took off 8 bases at V and 4 bases at J, with 11 bases between the two ends.

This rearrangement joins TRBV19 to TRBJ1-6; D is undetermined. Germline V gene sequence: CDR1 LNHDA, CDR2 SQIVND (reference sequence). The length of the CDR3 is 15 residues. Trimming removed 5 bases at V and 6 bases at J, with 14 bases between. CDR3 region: CASSPSTIFNSPLHF. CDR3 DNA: TGTGCCAGTAGTCCATCGACAATTTTTAATTCACCCCTCCACTTT.

CDR3 region: CASSISSDSVNTEAFF. CDR3 DNA sequence: TGTGCCAGTAGTATAAGTTCTGACAGTGTGAACACTGAAGCTTTCTTT. The chain employs TRBV19 and TRBJ1-1, with a weak D call TRBD1 (5 bases). The CDR3 covers 16 residues. Per the germline V gene, CDR1 is LNHDA and CDR2 is SQIVND (reference sequence). V gave up 2 bases and J gave up 0 bases, with 13 bases separating them.

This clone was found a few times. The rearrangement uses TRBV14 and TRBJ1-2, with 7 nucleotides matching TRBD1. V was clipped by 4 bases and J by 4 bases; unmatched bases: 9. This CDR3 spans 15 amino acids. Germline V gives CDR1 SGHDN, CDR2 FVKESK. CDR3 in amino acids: CASSLDLRTGYGYTF. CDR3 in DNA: TGTGCCAGCAGCCTCGACCTTAGGACAGGCTATGGCTACACCTTC.

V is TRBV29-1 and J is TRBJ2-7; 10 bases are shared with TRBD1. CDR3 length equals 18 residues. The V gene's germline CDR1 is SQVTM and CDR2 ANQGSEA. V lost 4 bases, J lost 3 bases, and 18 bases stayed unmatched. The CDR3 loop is CSVGGGQGVPRSVYEQYF. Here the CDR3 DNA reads TGCAGCGTTGGGGGCGGACAGGGGGTCCCTCGTTCTGTCTACGAGCAGTACTTC.

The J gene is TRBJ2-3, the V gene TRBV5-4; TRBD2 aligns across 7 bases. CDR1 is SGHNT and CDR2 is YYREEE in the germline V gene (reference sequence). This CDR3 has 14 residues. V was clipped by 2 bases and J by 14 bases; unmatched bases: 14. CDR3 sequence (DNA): TGTGCCAGCAGCTTCGGGGGGAGGAGACAAATGGGGTATTTT. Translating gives CASSFGGRRQMGYF.

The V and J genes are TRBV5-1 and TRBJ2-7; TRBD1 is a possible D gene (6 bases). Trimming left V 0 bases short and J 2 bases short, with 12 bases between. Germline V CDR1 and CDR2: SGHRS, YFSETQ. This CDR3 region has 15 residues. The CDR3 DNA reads TGCGCCAGCAGCTTGGGTGGGGGCGAAACCTACGAGCAGTACTTC. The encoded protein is CASSLGGGETYEQYF.

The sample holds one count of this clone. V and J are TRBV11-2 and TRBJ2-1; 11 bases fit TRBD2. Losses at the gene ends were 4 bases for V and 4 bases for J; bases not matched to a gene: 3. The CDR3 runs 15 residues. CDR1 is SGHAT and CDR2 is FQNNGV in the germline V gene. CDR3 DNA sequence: TGTGCCAGCAGCTCCGGGACTAGCGGATACAATGAGCAGTTCTTC. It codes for CASSSGTSGYNEQFF.

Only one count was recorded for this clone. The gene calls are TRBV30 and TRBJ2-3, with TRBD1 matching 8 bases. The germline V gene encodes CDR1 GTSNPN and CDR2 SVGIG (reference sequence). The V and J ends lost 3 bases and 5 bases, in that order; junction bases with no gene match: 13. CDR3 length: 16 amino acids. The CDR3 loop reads CAWSGDRTGLGDTQYF. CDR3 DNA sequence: TGTGCCTGGAGCGGGGACAGGACGGGCCTGGGAGATACGCAGTATTTT. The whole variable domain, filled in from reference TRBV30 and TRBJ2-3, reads SQTIHQWPATLVQPVGSPLSLECTVEGTSNPNLYWYRQAAGRGLQLLFYSVGIGQISSEVPQNLSASRPQDRQFILSSKKLLLSDSGFYLCAWSGDRTGLGDTQYFGPGTRLTVL.

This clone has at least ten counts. The CDR3 sequence: CASSQVQGYGYTF. As DNA, the CDR3 is TGTGCCAGCAGCCAAGTGCAGGGCTATGGCTACACCTTC. The rearrangement links TRBV14 to TRBJ1-2; weak D call: TRBD1 (5 bases). Germline CDR1 SGHDN, CDR2 FVKESK. The ends were cut back, 1 base at V and 4 bases at J, with 7 bases in the middle. The CDR3 contains 13 residues. Using reference TRBV14 and TRBJ1-2 for the parts outside the CDR3, the full variable domain is EAGVTQFPSHSVIEKGQTVTLRCDPISGHDNLYWYRRVMGKEIKFLLHFVKESKQDESGMPNNRFLAERTGGTYSTLKVQPAELEDSGVYFCASSQVQGYGYTFGSGTRLTVV.

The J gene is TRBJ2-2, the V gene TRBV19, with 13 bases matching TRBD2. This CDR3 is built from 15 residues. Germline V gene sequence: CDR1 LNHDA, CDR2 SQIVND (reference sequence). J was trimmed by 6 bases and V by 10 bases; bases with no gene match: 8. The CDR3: CATLAGGPGAGELFF. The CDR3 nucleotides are TGTGCCACACTAGCGGGGGGGCCTGGGGCCGGGGAGCTGTTTTTT.

The CDR3 DNA sequence: TGTGCCAGCAGTGAACCCCTTTACGGGGGGGGTCAGCCCCAGCATTTT. It specifies CASSEPLYGGGQPQHF. V and J are TRBV6-1 and TRBJ1-5; TRBD1 might be the D (5 bases). Deletions cut 2 bases from V and 6 bases from J, with 17 bases between. CDR3 length: 16 amino acids. Germline V gene data show CDR1 as MNHNS and CDR2 as SASEGT.

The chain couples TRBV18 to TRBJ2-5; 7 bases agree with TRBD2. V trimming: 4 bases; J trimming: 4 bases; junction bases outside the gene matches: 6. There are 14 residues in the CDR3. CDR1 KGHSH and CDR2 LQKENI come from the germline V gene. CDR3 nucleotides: TGTGCCAGCTCACTGTGGACGGGGGGAGAGACCCAGTACTTC. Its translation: CASSLWTGGETQYF.

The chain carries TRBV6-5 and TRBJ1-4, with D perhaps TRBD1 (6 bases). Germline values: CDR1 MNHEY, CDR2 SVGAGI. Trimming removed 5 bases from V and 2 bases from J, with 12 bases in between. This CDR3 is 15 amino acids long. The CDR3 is CASSTWGPTNEKLFF. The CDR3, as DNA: TGTGCCAGCAGTACGTGGGGGCCGACTAATGAAAAACTGTTTTTT.

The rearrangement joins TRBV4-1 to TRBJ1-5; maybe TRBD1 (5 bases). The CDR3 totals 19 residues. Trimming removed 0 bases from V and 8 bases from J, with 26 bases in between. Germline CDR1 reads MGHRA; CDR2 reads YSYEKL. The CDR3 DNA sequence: TGCGCCAGCAGCCAAGATCCGGGGGGATTTTATACTGTAACCGAGCCCCAGCATTTT. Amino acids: CASSQDPGGFYTVTEPQHF.

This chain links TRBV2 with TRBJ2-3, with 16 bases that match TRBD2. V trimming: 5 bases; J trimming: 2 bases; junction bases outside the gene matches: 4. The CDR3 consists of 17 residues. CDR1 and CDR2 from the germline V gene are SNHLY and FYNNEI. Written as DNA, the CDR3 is TGTGCCAGCAGTCCGGGACTAGCGGGGGGGTACACAGATACGCAGTATTTT. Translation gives CASSPGLAGGYTDTQYF.

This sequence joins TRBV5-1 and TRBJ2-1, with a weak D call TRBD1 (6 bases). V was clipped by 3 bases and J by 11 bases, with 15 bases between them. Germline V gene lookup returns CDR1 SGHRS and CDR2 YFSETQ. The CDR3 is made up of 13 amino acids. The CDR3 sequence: CASSWYRDQKQFF. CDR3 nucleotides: TGCGCCAGCAGCTGGTACAGGGATCAAAAGCAGTTCTTC.

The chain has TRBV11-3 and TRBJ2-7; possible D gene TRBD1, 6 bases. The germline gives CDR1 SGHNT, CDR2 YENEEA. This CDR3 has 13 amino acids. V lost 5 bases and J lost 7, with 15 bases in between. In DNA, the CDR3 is TGTGCCAGCAGCCTGCTTTGGGGGCAGGAGCAGTACTTC. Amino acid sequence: CASSLLWGQEQYF.

CDR3 residues: CATSRDSRTLGTEAFF. CDR3 sequence (DNA): TGTGCCACCAGCAGAGATAGTCGGACTCTGGGCACTGAAGCTTTCTTT. V gene TRBV15 combines with J gene TRBJ1-1, with D uncertain. The CDR3 totals 16 residues. Germline assignment: CDR1 LNHNV and CDR2 YYDKDF (reference sequence). With 0 bases removed from V and 4 bases from J, the gap between germline ends came to 15 bases.

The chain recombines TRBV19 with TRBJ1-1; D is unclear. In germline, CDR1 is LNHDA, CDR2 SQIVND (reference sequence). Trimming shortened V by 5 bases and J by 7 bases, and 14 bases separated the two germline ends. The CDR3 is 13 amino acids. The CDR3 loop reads CASSFTREGEAFF. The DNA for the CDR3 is TGTGCCAGTAGTTTTACACGGGAGGGTGAAGCTTTCTTT.

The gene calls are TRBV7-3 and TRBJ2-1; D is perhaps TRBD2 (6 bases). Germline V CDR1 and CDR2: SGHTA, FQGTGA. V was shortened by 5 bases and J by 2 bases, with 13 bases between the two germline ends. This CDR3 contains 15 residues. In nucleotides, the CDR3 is TGTGCCAGCAGCCCCTACGGCGGGACCTACAATGAGCAGTTCTTC. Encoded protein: CASSPYGGTYNEQFF.

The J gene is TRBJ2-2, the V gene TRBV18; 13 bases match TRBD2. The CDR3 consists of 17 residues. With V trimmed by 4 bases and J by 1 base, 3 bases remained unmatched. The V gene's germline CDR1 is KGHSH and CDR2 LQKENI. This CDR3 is CASSLWTSGGNTGELFF. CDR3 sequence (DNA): TGTGCCAGCTCACTGTGGACTAGCGGGGGGAACACCGGGGAGCTGTTTTTT.

The CDR3 protein is CASSLDRRDYGYTF. Here the CDR3 DNA reads TGTGCCAGCAGCTTGGACAGAAGAGACTATGGCTACACCTTC. The rearrangement links TRBV5-6 to TRBJ1-2; no clear D. V lost 0 bases and J 3 bases, leaving 9 bases between the germline ends. The germline CDR1 and CDR2 sequences are SGHDT and YYEEEE. This CDR3 has 14 amino acids.